The T cell receptor beta chain described here comes from a study of OX40 agonist ivuxolimab in advanced cancers. About the study: A male proportion of over 70% was recorded, with mean age approximately 57 years and range about 23 to 90. Study-wide findings and caveats: Patients who responded partially at 0.1-3.0 mg/kg showed clonal expansion ranking among the lowest. At doses 0.1 to 3.0 mg/kg, CD4+ and CD8+ clones expanded.

The method was immunoSEQ multiplex PCR; TCRdb's version includes in-frame clones alone and lacks a portion of them. The sample includes approximately 32,000 clones, roughly 84% of them seen just once. The V and J ends lost 6 bases and 2 bases respectively, with 8 bases between them. Germline CDR1 reads SGHTA; CDR2 reads FQGNSA. The CDR3 spans 12 residues. Concerning this clone: The antigen is undetermined.

The TCR originated in an adult with an advanced solid tumor such as melanoma, head and neck, liver or kidney cancer. The sample consisted of CD4+ or CD8+ T cells sorted from blood, taken in a trial of the OX40 agonist ivuxolimab. This chain joins TRBV7-2 and TRBJ2-7; D ambiguous. The CDR3: CASSPSPYEQYF. For the CDR3, the DNA is TGTGCCAGCAGTCCAAGTCCCTACGAGCAGTACTTC.